The TCR beta chain described here comes from a study of regulatory T cells in long-lasting Graves disease. Study-wide points: TRBV28 was favored in persistent disease, as were TRBJ1-2 and TRBJ2-5. Less diverse TCR repertoires were seen in persistent Graves' patients than in newly diagnosed ones.

Germline V gives CDR1 DFQATT, CDR2 SNEGSKA (reference sequence). V shed 0 bases and J shed 5 bases, with 8 bases lying between them. The CDR3 runs 14 residues. The time point was: newly diagnosed GD, antithyroid drugs for less than 3 months. RNA from PBMCs was the source of the TCR library. Of note for this clonotype: Its antigen remains unidentified.

Combining iRepertoire HTBI primers with Arm-PCR of CDR3 regions, the authors built TCR beta libraries. TCRdb analysed the multiplex PCR reads with MiXCR anew, one entry per CDR3 protein. The table records under 800,000 distinct CDR3 sequences, under 20% of them present only once. These data were likewise used in another study, on T cells in Graves' hyperthyroidism and ophthalmopathy. That paper notes: The HTBI primer set was used in a first-round RT-PCR of the TCR CDR3.

The specimen was peripheral blood mononuclear cells (PBMCs), collected at new diagnosis, from a patient treated with antithyroid drugs. This chain joins TRBV20-1 and TRBJ1-6; D is unresolved. The TCR originated in a woman aged 30 to 39 with Graves disease. The CDR3 DNA reads TGCAGTGCTAGAGATTCGGGGAATAATTCACCCCTCCACTTT. Translation gives CSARDSGNNSPLHF.